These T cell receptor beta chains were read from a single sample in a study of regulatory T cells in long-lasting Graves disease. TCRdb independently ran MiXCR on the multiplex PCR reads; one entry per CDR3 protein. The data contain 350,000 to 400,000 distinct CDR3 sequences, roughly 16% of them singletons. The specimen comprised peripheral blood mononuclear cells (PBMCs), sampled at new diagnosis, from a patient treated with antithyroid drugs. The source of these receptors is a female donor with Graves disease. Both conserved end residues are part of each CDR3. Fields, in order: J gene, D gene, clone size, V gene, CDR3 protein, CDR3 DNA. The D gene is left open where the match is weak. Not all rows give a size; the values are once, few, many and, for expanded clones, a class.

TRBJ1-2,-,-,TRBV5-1,CASSLKDSYGYTF,TGCGCCAGCAGCCTGAAGGACAGCTATGGCTACACCTTC
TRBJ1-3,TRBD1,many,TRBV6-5,CASSYSTGVGNTIYF,TGTGCCAGCAGTTACTCGACAGGGGTCGGAAACACCATATATTTT
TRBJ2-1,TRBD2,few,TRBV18,CASSTRTSDNNEQFF,TGTGCCAGCTCAACGAGGACTAGCGACAACAATGAGCAGTTCTTC
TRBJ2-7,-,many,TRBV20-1,CSAPGQWGVEQYF,TGCAGTGCCCCTGGACAGTGGGGCGTCGAGCAGTACTTC
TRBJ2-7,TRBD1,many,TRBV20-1,CSARGQELYEQYF,TGCAGTGCCCGAGGACAGGAACTATACGAGCAGTACTTC
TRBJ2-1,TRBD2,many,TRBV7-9,CASGKISGRSDEQFF,TGTGCCAGCGGAAAGATTAGCGGGAGGTCCGATGAGCAGTTCTTC
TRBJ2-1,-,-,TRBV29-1,CSVEEGYNEQFF,TGCAGCGTTGAGGAAGGGTACAATGAGCAGTTCTTC
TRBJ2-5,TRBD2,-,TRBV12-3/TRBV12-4,CASSYSAGGETQYF,TGTGCCAGCAGTTACTCGGCGGGAGGTGAGACCCAGTACTTC
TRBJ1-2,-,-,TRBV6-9,CASSYQTGLDGYTF,TGTGCCAGCAGTTACCAAACAGGGTTGGATGGCTACACCTTC
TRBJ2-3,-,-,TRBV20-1,CSASGSRGGSDTQYF,TGCAGTGCTAGTGGGTCGAGAGGGGGATCTGATACGCAGTATTTT
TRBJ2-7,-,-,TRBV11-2,CASSLVGLEQYF,TGTGCCAGCAGCTTAGTAGGGTTGGAGCAGTACTTC
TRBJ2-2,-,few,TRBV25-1,CASSESYPSHLNTGELFF,TGTGCCAGCAGTGAATCCTATCCGTCCCATCTGAACACCGGGGAGCTGTTTTTT
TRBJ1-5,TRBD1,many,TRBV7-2,CASSLSGGPQHF,TGTGCCAGCAGCCTCTCAGGGGGGCCCCAGCATTTT